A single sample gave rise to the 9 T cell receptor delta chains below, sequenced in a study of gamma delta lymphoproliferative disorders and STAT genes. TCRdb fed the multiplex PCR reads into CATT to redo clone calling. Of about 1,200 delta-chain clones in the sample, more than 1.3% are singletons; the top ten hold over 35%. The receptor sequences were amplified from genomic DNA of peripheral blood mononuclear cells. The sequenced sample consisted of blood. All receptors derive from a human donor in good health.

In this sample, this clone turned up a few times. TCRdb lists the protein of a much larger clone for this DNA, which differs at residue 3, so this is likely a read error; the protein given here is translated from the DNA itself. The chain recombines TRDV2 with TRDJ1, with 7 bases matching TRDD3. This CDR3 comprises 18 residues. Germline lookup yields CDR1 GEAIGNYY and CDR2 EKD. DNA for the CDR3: TGTGCCCGTGACACCCTTACTGGGGCACTGTTGTACACCGATAAACTCATCTTT. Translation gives CARDTLTGALLYTDKLIF.

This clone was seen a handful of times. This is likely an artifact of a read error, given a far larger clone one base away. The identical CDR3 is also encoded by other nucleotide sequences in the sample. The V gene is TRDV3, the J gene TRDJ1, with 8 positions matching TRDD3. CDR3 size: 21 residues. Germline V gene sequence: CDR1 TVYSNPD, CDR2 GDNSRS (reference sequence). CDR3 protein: CAFSSPTGWGYREMYTDKLIF. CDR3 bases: TGTGCCTTTAGTAGTCCTACTGGCTGGGGATACCGGGAGATGTACACCGATAAACTCATCTTC.

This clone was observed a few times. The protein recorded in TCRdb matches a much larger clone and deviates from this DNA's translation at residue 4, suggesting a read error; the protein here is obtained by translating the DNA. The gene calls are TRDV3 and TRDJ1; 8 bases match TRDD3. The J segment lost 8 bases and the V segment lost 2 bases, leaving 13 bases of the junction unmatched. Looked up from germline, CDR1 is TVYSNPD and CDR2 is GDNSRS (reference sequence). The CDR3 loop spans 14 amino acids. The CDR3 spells CAFDRWGRPGKLIF. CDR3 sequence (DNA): TGTGCCTTTGACCGCTGGGGGAGACCGGGAAAACTCATCTTT.

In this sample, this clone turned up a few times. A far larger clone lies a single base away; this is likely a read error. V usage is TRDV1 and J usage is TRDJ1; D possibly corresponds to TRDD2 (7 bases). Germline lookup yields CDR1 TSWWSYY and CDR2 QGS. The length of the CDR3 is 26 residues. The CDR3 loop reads CALGEKWFLHRSGVGEKMVGTDKLTF. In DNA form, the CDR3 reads TGTGCTCTTGGGGAAAAATGGTTCCTACATCGGTCTGGGGTAGGAGAAAAGATGGTAGGCACCGATAAACTCACCTTT.

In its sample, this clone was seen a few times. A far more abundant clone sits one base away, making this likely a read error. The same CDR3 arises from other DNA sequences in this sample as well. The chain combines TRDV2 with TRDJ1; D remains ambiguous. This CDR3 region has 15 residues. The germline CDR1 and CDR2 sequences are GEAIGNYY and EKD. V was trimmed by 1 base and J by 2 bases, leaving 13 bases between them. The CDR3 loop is CACDTKGGTTDKLIF. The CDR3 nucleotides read TGTGCCTGTGACACTAAAGGAGGCACGACCGATAAACTCATCTTT.

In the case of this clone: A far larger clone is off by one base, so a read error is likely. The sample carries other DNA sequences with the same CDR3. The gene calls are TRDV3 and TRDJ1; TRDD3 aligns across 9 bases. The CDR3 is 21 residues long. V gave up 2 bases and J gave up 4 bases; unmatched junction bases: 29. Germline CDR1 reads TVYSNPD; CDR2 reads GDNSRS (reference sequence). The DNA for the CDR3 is TGTGCCTTTGAGGCCCACGACAAGCTACATGGCGGGGGATACCATGGCGATAAACTCATCTTT. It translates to CAFEAHDKLHGGGYHGDKLIF. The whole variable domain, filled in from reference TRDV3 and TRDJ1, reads CDKVTQSSPDQTVASGSEVVLLCTYDTVYSNPDLFWYRIRPDYSFQFVFYGDNSRSEGADFTQGRFSVKHILTQKAFHLVISPVRTEDSATYYCAFEAHDKLHGGGYHGDKLIFGKGTRVTVEP.

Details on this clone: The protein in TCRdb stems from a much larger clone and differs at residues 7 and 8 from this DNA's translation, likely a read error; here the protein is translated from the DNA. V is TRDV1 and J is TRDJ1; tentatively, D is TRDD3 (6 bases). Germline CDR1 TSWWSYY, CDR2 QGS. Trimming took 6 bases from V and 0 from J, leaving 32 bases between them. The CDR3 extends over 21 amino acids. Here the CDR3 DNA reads TGTGCTCTTGGCCCCCCTTGCAAGCTTAGTGGGGGTCGGAGGTACACCGATAAACTCATCTTT. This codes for CALGPPCKLSGGRRYTDKLIF.

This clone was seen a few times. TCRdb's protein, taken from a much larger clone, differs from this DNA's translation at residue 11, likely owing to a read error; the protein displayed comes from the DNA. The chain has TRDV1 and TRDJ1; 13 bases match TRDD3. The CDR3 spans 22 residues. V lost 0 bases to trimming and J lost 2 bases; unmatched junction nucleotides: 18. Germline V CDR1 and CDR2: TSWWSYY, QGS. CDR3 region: CALGELQPSLDWGIRRTDKLIF. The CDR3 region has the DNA TGTGCTCTTGGGGAACTTCAGCCTTCCTTAGACTGGGGGATACGCCGGACCGATAAACTCATCTTT.

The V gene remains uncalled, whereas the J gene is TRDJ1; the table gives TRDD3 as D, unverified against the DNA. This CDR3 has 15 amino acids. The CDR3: CASRYWGIRTDKLIF. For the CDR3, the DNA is TGTGCCTCCCGTTACTGGGGGATACGCACCGATAAACTCATCTTT.